Each of the 20 T cell receptor beta chains below was sequenced from the same sample in a study of patients and donors after allogeneic stem cell transplantation. Via MiXCR, TCRdb re-called the RT-PCR reads, giving one row per CDR3 protein. Counted here are roughly 940,000 distinct CDR3 sequences, more than 15% occurring once; the ten biggest clones make up roughly 6%. The specimen was blood, either unsorted or a sorted T cell fraction (not recorded which). All receptors come from a human donor who was either an allogeneic HSCT recipient or a stem cell or donor lymphocyte infusion donor (not recorded which). It is not recorded whose cells these are; they may come from a transplant donor.

The genes are TRBV4-1 and TRBJ1-1; possible D gene TRBD1, 6 bases. The CDR3 has 15 residues. The V end was cut by 1 base, the J end by 0 bases, with 9 bases between. The germline V gene has CDR1 MGHRA and CDR2 YSYEKL. The CDR3 region has the DNA TGCGCCAGCAGCCAAGCACAGGGCATGAACACTGAAGCTTTCTTT. It is translated as CASSQAQGMNTEAFF.

This clonotype was detected many times. The chain couples TRBV6-1 to TRBJ1-2; 10 positions agree with TRBD1. V was pared by 6 bases and J by 7 bases, with 5 bases of the junction left unmatched. This CDR3 is built from 13 residues. The germline CDR1 and CDR2 sequences are MNHNS and SASEGT. The CDR3 reads CASSRDRGGGYTF. Here the CDR3 DNA reads TGTGCCAGCAGCCGGGACAGGGGCGGTGGCTACACCTTC.

This clonotype was detected a few times. The chain employs TRBV10-3 and TRBJ2-4; 15 positions agree with TRBD2. V shed 5 bases and J 2 bases; nucleotides not matched to a gene: 7. The germline V gene has CDR1 ENHRY and CDR2 SYGVKD. The CDR3 consists of 18 residues. For the CDR3, the DNA is TGTGCCATCAGTCGGACTAGCGGGGGGGCCGGGTCCAAAAACATTCAGTACTTC. Amino acids: CAISRTSGGAGSKNIQYF.

The chain couples TRBV20-1 to TRBJ2-1; TRBD2 agrees at 10 bases. Losses at the gene ends were 0 bases for V and 3 bases for J; bases not matched to a gene: 5. The CDR3 totals 16 residues. Germline CDR1 reads DFQATT; CDR2 reads SNEGSKA (reference sequence). The CDR3 nucleotides are TGCAGTGCTAGAGATTCTAGCGGGAGCCTCTACAATGAGCAGTTCTTC. This gives the protein CSARDSSGSLYNEQFF.

The J gene is TRBJ2-2, the V gene TRBV7-2, with 13 bases fitting TRBD2. Looked up from germline, CDR1 is SGHTA and CDR2 is FQGNSA. This CDR3 has 16 amino acids. With 5 bases clipped from V and 4 bases from J, the junction kept 4 bases outside the gene matches. This CDR3 reads CASSLLAGGPTGELFF. The CDR3 coding sequence is TGTGCCAGCAGCCTACTAGCGGGGGGGCCCACCGGGGAGCTGTTTTTT.

The chain uses TRBV5-1 and TRBJ1-5, with TRBD1 matching over 12 bases. V lost 4 bases, J lost 6 bases, and 5 bases stayed unmatched. The CDR3 spans 15 residues. Per germline, CDR1 SGHRS and CDR2 YFSETQ. The CDR3 sequence: CASSPGTGGLQPQHF. The CDR3 DNA reads TGCGCCAGCAGCCCGGGGACAGGGGGCCTTCAGCCCCAGCATTTT.

This clonotype occurred a few times. The CDR3 coding sequence is TGTGCCATCAGTGAGTATAGGGTTGGAACTGAAGCTTTCTTT. Amino acids: CAISEYRVGTEAFF. The chain employs TRBV10-3 and TRBJ1-1; D is uncertain. In germline, CDR1 is ENHRY, CDR2 SYGVKD. Trimming stripped 1 base from V and 5 bases from J, with 11 bases between. There are 14 residues in the CDR3.

This clonotype has ten or more counts. V usage is TRBV12-3 or TRBV12-4 and J usage is TRBJ2-7; D might be TRBD2 (6 bases). V lost 8 bases, J lost 3 bases, and 11 bases lay in between. The CDR3 covers 12 residues. The CDR3: CASRGAGYEQYF. CDR3 in DNA: TGTGCCAGCCGGGGAGCGGGCTACGAGCAGTACTTC.

The chain employs TRBV5-1 and TRBJ1-4; D gene uncertain. Trimming shortened V by 6 bases and J by 8 bases, and 23 bases separated the two germline ends. Germline V gene sequence: CDR1 SGHRS, CDR2 YFSETQ. The CDR3 covers 16 residues. In DNA, the CDR3 is TGCGCCAGCACCGTGGGTTCGAAGGAGGTAGGCGAAAAACTGTTTTTT. Residues: CASTVGSKEVGEKLFF.

This sequence joins TRBV7-9 and TRBJ1-6, with D unclear. Trimming stripped 4 bases from V and 8 bases from J, with 9 bases between. Per the germline V gene, CDR1 is SEHNR and CDR2 is FQNEAQ (reference sequence). CDR3 length: 13 amino acids. In DNA form, the CDR3 reads TGTGCCAGCAGCTCAATTAGGGATTCACCCCTCCACTTT. Amino acid sequence: CASSSIRDSPLHF.

This clonotype appeared a single time. The chain links TRBV29-1 to TRBJ1-1; D remains unclear. The CDR3 loop spans 14 amino acids. V was trimmed by 2 bases and J by 3 bases, leaving 13 bases between them. Germline V CDR1 and CDR2: SQVTM, ANQGSEA. CDR3 loop: CSVERDGRYTEAFF. In DNA, the CDR3 is TGCAGCGTTGAAAGAGACGGACGATACACTGAAGCTTTCTTT.

The CDR3 DNA sequence: TGCGCCAGCAGCATCAGGGGGCCGGACACTGAAGCTTTCTTT. Amino acids: CASSIRGPDTEAFF. This rearrangement joins TRBV5-1 to TRBJ1-1; 8 bases map to TRBD1. Trimming removed 4 bases from V and 3 bases from J; junction bases left unmatched: 5. The germline V gene encodes CDR1 SGHRS and CDR2 YFSETQ. The CDR3 has 14 amino acids.

A few counts support this clonotype. The chain combines TRBV5-1 with TRBJ2-1; tentatively, D is TRBD2 (5 bases). This CDR3 has 16 amino acids. Germline V lookup: CDR1 SGHRS, CDR2 YFSETQ. Trimming pared 4 bases from V and 5 bases from J, leaving 19 bases between. The CDR3: CASSQPDYSSHNEQFF. CDR3 nucleotide sequence: TGCGCCAGCAGCCAACCCGACTATTCTTCCCACAATGAGCAGTTCTTC. The whole variable domain, remainder taken from reference TRBV5-1 and TRBJ2-1, is KAGVTQTPRYLIKTRGQQVTLSCSPISGHRSVSWYQQTPGQGLQFLFEYFSETQRNKGNFPGRFSGRQFSNSRSEMNVSTLELGDSALYLCASSQPDYSSHNEQFFGPGTRLTVL.

V and J are TRBV5-1 and TRBJ2-2, with D maybe TRBD2 (5 bases). V lost 3 bases to trimming and J lost 0 bases, with 12 bases between them. The CDR3 totals 16 residues. Germline CDR1 and CDR2: SGHRS and YFSETQ. The DNA for the CDR3 is TGCGCCAGCAGCTCCGGACTTCCCCCGAACACCGGGGAGCTGTTTTTT. It codes for CASSSGLPPNTGELFF.

The chain recombines TRBV20-1 with TRBJ2-3, with a possible D match to TRBD2 (6 bases). CDR1 and CDR2 from the germline V gene are DFQATT and SNEGSKA (reference sequence). Between the trimmed V and J ends, which lost 0 bases and 5 bases, there was a span of 12 bases. The CDR3 extends over 14 amino acids. The CDR3 loop reads CSARDSRERDTQYF. The CDR3 DNA follows: TGCAGTGCTAGAGACTCCCGGGAGAGAGATACGCAGTATTTT.

J is TRBJ2-3 and V is TRBV12-3 or TRBV12-4; weak D call: TRBD2 (5 bases). Trimming shortened V by 4 bases and J by 9 bases, and 14 bases separated the two germline ends. This CDR3 is 13 amino acids long. The CDR3 DNA sequence: TGTGCCAGCAGTTCCGGACTCCCCCCCACGCAGTATTTT. It translates to CASSSGLPPTQYF.

This clonotype was counted a few times. This sequence joins TRBV5-1 and TRBJ2-2; 7 bases match TRBD1. V was pared by 5 bases and J by 5 bases, with 6 bases of the junction left unmatched. This CDR3 contains 14 residues. The V gene's germline CDR1 is SGHRS and CDR2 YFSETQ. Here the CDR3 reads CASRRDRTTGELFF. In DNA, the CDR3 is TGCGCCAGCAGAAGGGACAGAACAACCGGGGAGCTGTTTTTT.

J is TRBJ2-3 and V is TRBV5-1, with 12 bases lining up with TRBD2. The CDR3 consists of 16 residues. Germline trimming cut 1 base from V and 5 bases from J; bases unmatched to any gene: 5. Germline CDR1 and CDR2: SGHRS and YFSETQ. The CDR3 DNA reads TGCGCCAGCAGCTTGTTGACTAGCGGGAGTGGAGATACGCAGTATTTT. Amino acid sequence: CASSLLTSGSGDTQYF.

The chain recombines TRBV12-3 or TRBV12-4 with TRBJ2-1, with D maybe TRBD2 (6 bases). This CDR3 is 15 amino acids long. V shed 4 bases and J shed 4 bases, with 14 bases lying between them. CDR3 in amino acids: CASSSAGTRYNEQFF. CDR3 bases: TGTGCCAGCAGTTCTGCGGGAACCAGATACAATGAGCAGTTCTTC.

This clonotype was observed a few times. The J gene is TRBJ2-7, the V gene TRBV20-1; D is ambiguous. V was shortened by 1 base and J by 0 bases, with 13 bases between the two germline ends. The CDR3 totals 15 residues. Germline assignment: CDR1 DFQATT and CDR2 SNEGSKA (reference sequence). The CDR3 reads CSARVFRALSYEQYF. Here the CDR3 DNA reads TGCAGTGCTAGAGTGTTCCGGGCCCTCTCCTACGAGCAGTACTTC.